The 29 T cell receptor beta chains given below trace back to one sample, sequenced in a study of blood T cell repertoires in COVID-19. Clones were read by immunoSEQ multiplex PCR, and TCRdb kept only the in-frame ones, dropping some. This sample has around 250,000 clones, with about four fifths found just once. The sequenced sample consisted of peripheral blood. Every receptor here comes from a man aged 30-40 years who had recovered from COVID-19.

Worth noting for this clone: Other DNA sequences in this sample translate to the same CDR3. The rearrangement uses TRBV6-5 and TRBJ1-1; D is perhaps TRBD1 (5 bases). This CDR3 is 13 amino acids long. The V gene lost 4 bases and the J gene lost 1 base, with 7 bases spanning the gap. Per the germline V gene, CDR1 is MNHEY and CDR2 is SVGAGI. The CDR3 reads CASSLTENTEAFF. The CDR3 DNA sequence: TGTGCCAGCAGTTTGACAGAGAACACTGAAGCTTTCTTT.

This clone has only a few counts. The chain has TRBV9 and TRBJ2-6; a weak D match, TRBD2 (5 bases). CDR1 is SGDLS, CDR2 YYNGEE, per germline. Between the trimmed V and J ends, which lost 4 bases and 4 bases, there was a span of 21 bases. The CDR3 has 18 residues. CDR3 nucleotides: TGTGCCAGCAGCCCCCACCTGGTGGGAGTCTCCGGGGCCAACGTCCTGACTTTC. Its translation: CASSPHLVGVSGANVLTF.

The chain joins TRBV28 to TRBJ1-2; D is unclear. This CDR3 is built from 13 residues. Germline V CDR1 and CDR2: MDHEN, SYDVKM. Trimming shortened V by 3 bases and J by 2 bases, and 7 bases separated the two germline ends. CDR3 protein: CASSFDTNYGYTF. CDR3 DNA sequence: TGTGCCAGCAGTTTCGACACGAACTATGGCTACACCTTC.

This chain uses TRBV6-1 with TRBJ1-6; perhaps TRBD1 as D (6 bases). Trimming took 4 bases from V and 6 from J, leaving 16 bases between them. The CDR3 totals 16 residues. Germline V CDR1 and CDR2: MNHNS, SASEGT. The CDR3 DNA reads TGTGCCAGCAGTGGATGGGGGCAGGCCATTAATTCACCCCTCCACTTT. Translated: CASSGWGQAINSPLHF.

The chain employs TRBV5-1 and TRBJ2-1; D remains ambiguous. The V gene's germline CDR1 is SGHRS and CDR2 YFSETQ. V was clipped by 2 bases and J by 2 bases, with 17 bases between them. The CDR3 extends over 17 amino acids. DNA for the CDR3: TGCGCCAGCAGCTTAAACAGAGAATGGATGCCCTACAATGAGCAGTTCTTC. Its translation: CASSLNREWMPYNEQFF.

The chain has TRBV7-7 and TRBJ2-5, with a possible D match to TRBD1 (6 bases). The CDR3 runs 15 residues. Trimming left V 5 bases short and J 1 base short, with 14 bases between. Germline CDR1 reads SSHAT; CDR2 reads FNYEAQ (reference sequence). CDR3 sequence reads: CASSIHRVPQETQYF. CDR3 nucleotides: TGTGCCAGCAGCATTCACAGGGTCCCCCAAGAGACCCAGTACTTC. The full variable domain, completed using reference TRBV7-7 and TRBJ2-5, is GAGVSQSPRYKVTKRGQDVTLRCDPISSHATLYWYQQALGQGPEFLTYFNYEAQPDKSGLPSDRFSAERPEGSISTLTIQRTEQRDSAMYRCASSIHRVPQETQYFGPGTRLLVL.

The V call is TRBV5-1, the J call TRBJ2-1, with 8 nucleotides matching TRBD2. CDR3 size: 15 residues. Germline V lookup: CDR1 SGHRS, CDR2 YFSETQ. After removal of 0 bases from V and 7 bases from J, the junction contained 6 bases not matched to a gene. The CDR3 reads CASSLGAGAVNEQFF. The CDR3, as DNA: TGCGCCAGCAGCTTGGGAGCGGGGGCCGTAAATGAGCAGTTCTTC. Full variable domain (outside the CDR3, taken from reference TRBV5-1 and TRBJ2-1): KAGVTQTPRYLIKTRGQQVTLSCSPISGHRSVSWYQQTPGQGLQFLFEYFSETQRNKGNFPGRFSGRQFSNSRSEMNVSTLELGDSALYLCASSLGAGAVNEQFFGPGTRLTVL.

This rearrangement joins TRBV7-7 to TRBJ2-1, with 9 bases matching TRBD1. Germline V gives CDR1 SSHAT, CDR2 FNYEAQ (reference sequence). The CDR3 loop spans 14 amino acids. With V trimmed by 5 bases and J by 2 bases, 1 base remained unmatched. The CDR3 DNA is TGTGCCAGCAGCCGACAGGGGGCCTACAATGAGCAGTTCTTC. Translating it yields CASSRQGAYNEQFF.

This chain links TRBV18 with TRBJ2-7; 10 bases align to TRBD1. The germline gives CDR1 KGHSH, CDR2 LQKENI. CDR3 length: 16 amino acids. V gave up 4 bases and J gave up 1 base; unmatched junction bases: 7. For the CDR3, the DNA is TGTGCCAGCTCACTTACTCCGGGACAGGGGTCCTACGAGCAGTACTTC. It codes for CASSLTPGQGSYEQYF. The full variable domain, its missing parts supplied by reference TRBV18 and TRBJ2-7, is NAGVMQNPRHLVRRRGQEARLRCSPMKGHSHVYWYRQLPEEGLKFMVYLQKENIIDESGMPKERFSAEFPKEGPSILRIQQVVRGDSAAYFCASSLTPGQGSYEQYFGPGTRLTVT.

The chain recombines TRBV28 with TRBJ1-3, with 9 bases aligning to TRBD1. The germline gives CDR1 MDHEN, CDR2 SYDVKM. The CDR3 is made up of 16 amino acids. V shed 3 bases, J shed 5 bases, and the junction held 8 bases outside the gene matches. This CDR3 reads CASSLPGTGLRNTIYF. The CDR3 bases are TGTGCCAGCAGTTTGCCCGGGACAGGGTTGCGAAACACCATATATTTT.

The genes are TRBV6-2 or TRBV6-3 and TRBJ1-4; the match to TRBD1 covers 10 bases. Trimming cost V 6 bases and J 10 bases; bases outside gene matches: 8. Germline CDR1 is MNHEY and CDR2 is SVGEGT. The CDR3 sequence is 14 residues long. The CDR3 here is CASSLGQGVVKLFF. CDR3 DNA sequence: TGTGCCAGCAGCCTCGGACAGGGGGTGGTAAAACTGTTTTTT.

The rearrangement joins TRBV15 to TRBJ1-2; the D is unclear. Germline V CDR1 and CDR2: LNHNV, YYDKDF (reference sequence). This CDR3 has 13 amino acids. V gave up 0 bases and J gave up 8 bases, with 10 bases separating them. CDR3 in DNA: TGTGCCACCAGCAGAGAGACGAGGGAAGGCTACACCTTC. Protein product: CATSRETREGYTF.

The rearrangement uses TRBV5-6 and TRBJ1-2; D remains unclear. CDR1 and CDR2 from the germline V gene are SGHDT and YYEEEE. This CDR3 is built from 12 residues. The V and J ends lost 0 bases and 5 bases respectively, with 5 bases between them. The DNA for the CDR3 is TGTGCCAGCAGCTTGGCGGTTTATGGCTACACCTTC. The encoded protein is CASSLAVYGYTF.

The J gene is TRBJ1-3, the V gene TRBV5-1; 7 bases are a match to TRBD1. The CDR3 has 15 residues. The germline V gene has CDR1 SGHRS and CDR2 YFSETQ. With 4 bases clipped from V and 3 bases from J, the junction kept 7 bases outside the gene matches. CDR3: CASSPGQTDGNTIYF. The CDR3 DNA sequence: TGCGCCAGCAGCCCGGGACAGACTGATGGAAACACCATATATTTT.

V gene TRBV6-5 combines with J gene TRBJ2-3; maybe TRBD1 (5 bases). Germline V CDR1 and CDR2: MNHEY, SVGAGI. This CDR3 contains 13 residues. Trimming shortened V by 0 bases and J by 7 bases, and 8 bases separated the two germline ends. CDR3: CASSYSRQYTQYF. The CDR3 DNA reads as TGTGCCAGCAGTTACTCTCGACAGTATACGCAGTATTTT.

This chain connects TRBV11-2 to TRBJ1-6, with D possibly being TRBD1 (6 bases). Between the trimmed V and J ends, which lost 0 bases and 7 bases, there was a span of 10 bases. The germline V gene encodes CDR1 SGHAT and CDR2 FQNNGV. This CDR3 contains 15 residues. CDR3 DNA: TGTGCCAGCAGCTTAGAGGACAGTAACAATTCACCCCTCCACTTT. Translating it yields CASSLEDSNNSPLHF.

This rearrangement joins TRBV6-5 to TRBJ1-6; tentative D call: TRBD1 (6 bases). CDR1 and CDR2 from the germline V gene are MNHEY and SVGAGI. V was clipped by 4 bases and J by 0 bases, with 10 bases between them. This CDR3 is built from 16 residues. CDR3 amino acids: CASSSTGSSYNSPLHF. The CDR3, as DNA: TGTGCCAGCAGTTCAACAGGGTCCTCCTATAATTCACCCCTCCACTTT.

The chain employs TRBV6-2 or TRBV6-3 and TRBJ2-3; tentative D call: TRBD1 (5 bases). The germline V and J ends were trimmed by 2 bases and 2 bases, with 8 bases remaining between them. Per the germline V gene, CDR1 is MNHEY and CDR2 is SVGEGT. The CDR3 covers 14 residues. The CDR3 coding sequence is TGTGCCAGCAGTTACGGGGCGGCCACAGATACGCAGTATTTT. This encodes CASSYGAATDTQYF.

The chain has TRBV7-2 and TRBJ2-7; tentatively, D is TRBD2 (5 bases). The V gene lost 5 bases and the J gene lost 2 bases, with 13 bases spanning the gap. Looked up from germline, CDR1 is SGHTA and CDR2 is FQGNSA. This CDR3 is 14 amino acids long. CDR3 protein: CASSLDYRAYEQYF. The CDR3 coding sequence is TGTGCCAGCAGCCTTGACTACCGCGCCTACGAGCAGTACTTC.

The chain has TRBV5-1 and TRBJ1-1, with D unclear. The germline gives CDR1 SGHRS, CDR2 YFSETQ. This CDR3 is 13 amino acids long. Trimming stripped 2 bases from V and 2 bases from J, with 7 bases between. The CDR3 DNA reads TGCGCCAGCAGCTTCCAGGCTAACACTGAAGCTTTCTTT. Residues: CASSFQANTEAFF. The whole variable domain, remainder taken from reference TRBV5-1 and TRBJ1-1, is KAGVTQTPRYLIKTRGQQVTLSCSPISGHRSVSWYQQTPGQGLQFLFEYFSETQRNKGNFPGRFSGRQFSNSRSEMNVSTLELGDSALYLCASSFQANTEAFFGQGTRLTVV.

This CDR3 reads CASSSLPGQGNFYGYTF. In nucleotides, the CDR3 is TGTGCCAGCAGTTCACTCCCGGGACAGGGAAATTTCTATGGCTACACCTTC. The rearrangement joins TRBV28 to TRBJ1-2; 9 positions match TRBD1. CDR3 length: 17 amino acids. Per the germline V gene, CDR1 is MDHEN and CDR2 is SYDVKM. Germline trimming cut 4 bases from V and 4 bases from J; bases unmatched to any gene: 13.

V usage is TRBV10-1 and J usage is TRBJ2-2; a possible D gene is TRBD1 (7 bases). Trimming removed 6 bases from V and 0 bases from J, with 11 bases in between. The CDR3 covers 15 residues. Germline values: CDR1 WNHNN, CDR2 SYGVQD (reference sequence). The CDR3 nucleotides are TGCGCCAGCAGCCGCGGGACAGCGAACACCGGGGAGCTGTTTTTT. Translation gives CASSRGTANTGELFF.

The V call is TRBV3-1 (or the pseudogene TRBV3-2), the J call TRBJ2-2; 8 nucleotides align to TRBD2. Germline values: CDR1 LGHDT, CDR2 YNNKEL (reference sequence). CDR3 size: 19 residues. The trim removed 1 base at V and 0 bases at J, leaving 10 bases unmatched. The CDR3: CASSQVRASGRANTGELFF. Here the CDR3 DNA reads TGTGCCAGCAGCCAAGTGCGTGCTAGCGGGCGCGCGAACACCGGGGAGCTGTTTTTT.

J is TRBJ1-1 and V is TRBV28, with D uncertain. The germline CDR1 and CDR2 sequences are MDHEN and SYDVKM. This CDR3 has 14 amino acids. V was pared by 5 bases and J by 1 base, with 11 bases between. The CDR3 nucleotides read TGTGCCAGCAGTCCCGACACAGAGAACACTGAAGCTTTCTTT. Translated: CASSPDTENTEAFF.

V usage is TRBV9 and J usage is TRBJ2-1; D is ambiguous. Germline lookup yields CDR1 SGDLS and CDR2 YYNGEE. The CDR3 length is 12 residues. V was cut by 4 bases and J by 7 bases, with 9 bases left in between. DNA for the CDR3: TGTGCCAGCAGCTCAAGCGCGAATGAGCAGTTCTTC. Translating gives CASSSSANEQFF.

This chain connects TRBV4-1 to TRBJ2-7, with 12 bases matching TRBD1. There are 16 residues in the CDR3. Germline V lookup: CDR1 MGHRA, CDR2 YSYEKL. Trimming removed 2 bases from V and 2 bases from J; junction bases left unmatched: 4. CDR3 DNA: TGCGCCAGCAGCCAATCCGGGACAGGGGGCACCTACGAGCAGTACTTC. Protein product: CASSQSGTGGTYEQYF.

The J gene is TRBJ1-1, the V gene TRBV5-1; 9 bases are shared with TRBD1. Germline trimming cut 4 bases from V and 6 bases from J; bases unmatched to any gene: 10. Germline values: CDR1 SGHRS, CDR2 YFSETQ. This CDR3 spans 15 amino acids. CDR3 bases: TGCGCCAGCAGCCTGGACAGGGGTTTTGCCGCTGAAGCTTTCTTT. This sequence encodes CASSLDRGFAAEAFF.

This rearrangement joins TRBV4-1 to TRBJ2-1, with a weak D call TRBD2 (5 bases). Trimming left V 1 base short and J 7 bases short, with 8 bases between. This CDR3 has 13 residues. Germline values: CDR1 MGHRA, CDR2 YSYEKL. CDR3 residues: CASSQGRGNEQFF. CDR3 nucleotides: TGCGCCAGCAGCCAAGGGCGAGGGAATGAGCAGTTCTTC.

This chain connects TRBV5-6 to TRBJ1-4; D call uncertain. CDR1 is SGHDT and CDR2 is YYEEEE in the germline V gene. The V end lost 2 bases, the J end lost 1 base, and 15 bases lay between the germline ends. This CDR3 is 17 amino acids long. CDR3 in amino acids: CASSFSGSIETNEKLFF. CDR3 coding DNA: TGTGCCAGCAGCTTTTCCGGGAGTATTGAAACTAATGAAAAACTGTTTTTT.